A single TCR beta chain is shown here with its context. What it binds is not known. Extraction of RNA preceded its reverse transcription into cDNA, which served as the sequencing template. Assay: immunoSEQ multiplex PCR; the TCRdb copy retains only in-frame clones and omits some. The sample consists of 130,000 or so clones, approximately 57% of them appearing once. The entry originates in a study of CD8+ T cells in alopecia areata. Treatment of the sample: oral pan-JAK inhibitor, 5-10 mg twice daily. Starting from PBMCs, sorting isolated CD4+ and CD8+ T cells. General study results and limits: Treatment with tofacitinib significantly lowered scalp clonality and reduced expanded CD8+ clones among the top 100. Across lesional scalp, and particularly alopecia totalis/universalis, clonality surpassed that of normal scalp.

This TCR came from a human donor with alopecia areata. This specimen consisted of CD4+ T cells sorted from blood, obtained at week 4, from a patient treated with tofacitinib.

The CDR3 loop is CASSLGRDYGYTF. The CDR3 DNA sequence: TGTGCCAGCAGCTTGGGCCGGGACTATGGCTACACCTTC. J is TRBJ1-2 and V is TRBV5-6; the D is unclear. The V gene's germline CDR1 is SGHDT and CDR2 YYEEEE. Between the trimmed V and J ends, which lost 0 bases and 3 bases, there was a span of 6 bases. The CDR3 loop spans 13 amino acids.